The 28 T cell receptor beta chains reported below all come from one sample, sequenced in a study of cytomegalovirus exposure and HLA in healthy donors. Primers: 60 Vbeta forward and 13 Jbeta reverse. Data came from immunoSEQ multiplex PCR; TCRdb stores just in-frame clones and leaves some out. The sample has 100,000 or so clones; 77% are singletons. Sequenced material: PBMCs. Source of these receptors: a middle-aged woman in good health and CMV-seronegative.

The CDR3 DNA reads TGTGCCACCAGCCCTGGCAGCGCGGGCCAGCCCCAGCATTTT. Its translation: CATSPGSAGQPQHF. The chain joins TRBV15 to TRBJ1-5; no firm D call. This CDR3 has 14 amino acids. The ends were cut back, 5 bases at V and 7 bases at J, with 15 bases in the middle. Germline V gene lookup returns CDR1 LNHNV and CDR2 YYDKDF (reference sequence).

In its sample, this clone was seen a few times. V gene TRBV5-1 combines with J gene TRBJ2-7, with D tentatively TRBD2 (6 bases). The CDR3 runs 14 residues. V dropped 4 bases and J dropped 4 bases, with 15 bases sitting between them. Germline V CDR1 and CDR2: SGHRS, YFSETQ. CDR3 sequence reads: CASSLEGGWYEQYF. CDR3 DNA sequence: TGCGCCAGCAGCCTGGAAGGAGGGTGGTACGAGCAGTACTTC.

The chain couples TRBV18 to TRBJ2-2, with D hard to call. The CDR3 loop spans 14 amino acids. Trimming cost V 8 bases and J 4 bases, with 14 bases left between them. Germline assignment: CDR1 KGHSH and CDR2 LQKENI. The CDR3 protein is CASPGNSGTGELFF. In DNA, the CDR3 is TGTGCCAGCCCCGGAAATTCGGGCACCGGGGAGCTGTTTTTT.

J is TRBJ2-2 and V is TRBV6-5; a weak D match, TRBD1 (6 bases). Germline V CDR1 and CDR2: MNHEY, SVGAGI. CDR3 length: 14 residues. Trimming took 6 bases from V and 5 from J, leaving 13 bases between them. The CDR3 reads CASRGDTYTGELFF. CDR3 nucleotides: TGTGCCAGCAGGGGGGACACCTATACCGGGGAGCTGTTTTTT.

The V call is TRBV6-5, the J call TRBJ2-1; 8 bases are a match to TRBD1. This CDR3 is built from 15 residues. The V and J ends lost 7 bases and 9 bases, in that order; junction bases with no gene match: 14. Germline lookup yields CDR1 MNHEY and CDR2 SVGAGI. CDR3 in amino acids: CASTDRVAPLSEQFF. CDR3 DNA sequence: TGTGCCAGCACGGACAGGGTGGCCCCGCTATCTGAGCAGTTCTTC.

The V and J genes are TRBV30 and TRBJ2-7; 7 bases fit TRBD1. Germline V gene data show CDR1 as GTSNPN and CDR2 as SVGIG (reference sequence). The CDR3 is made up of 14 amino acids. Trimming removed 1 base from V and 3 bases from J; junction bases left unmatched: 6. Written as DNA, the CDR3 is TGTGCCTGGAGTGGACAGGGCCTAAACTACGAGCAGTACTTC. This translates into CAWSGQGLNYEQYF.

The V and J genes are TRBV5-6 and TRBJ1-4; 7 nucleotides match TRBD1. J lost 6 bases, V lost 0 bases, and 5 bases had no gene match. The CDR3 has 15 amino acids. From germline, CDR1 is SGHDT and CDR2 YYEEEE. CDR3 sequence: CASSLVRGQDEKLFF. The CDR3 coding sequence is TGTGCCAGCAGCTTGGTGAGGGGGCAGGATGAAAAACTGTTTTTT. The complete variable domain, with remaining parts taken from reference TRBV5-6 and TRBJ1-4, reads DAGVTQSPTHLIKTRGQQVTLRCSPKSGHDTVSWYQQALGQGPQFIFQYYEEEERQRGNFPDRFSGHQFPNYSSELNVNALLLGDSALYLCASSLVRGQDEKLFFGSGTQLSVL.

The CDR3 bases are TGTGCCAGCAGCGTGGGACAGCTGTCCTACAATGAGCAGTTCTTC. Translating gives CASSVGQLSYNEQFF. This rearrangement joins TRBV11-3 to TRBJ2-1, with 7 nucleotides matching TRBD1. The CDR3 has 15 amino acids. Trimming removed 5 bases from V and 1 base from J; junction bases left unmatched: 5. CDR1 SGHNT and CDR2 YENEEA come from the germline V gene.

The chain links TRBV4-1 to TRBJ2-7; 7 bases match TRBD1. The CDR3 runs 16 residues. Trimming at V came to 4 bases and at J to 2 bases, leaving 11 bases not matched to a gene. Germline CDR1 is MGHRA and CDR2 is YSYEKL. The CDR3 nucleotides are TGCGCCAGCAGCCCGACTGACAGGGACACTACCTACGAGCAGTACTTC. Translation gives CASSPTDRDTTYEQYF.

V is TRBV6-6 and J is TRBJ1-5, with D tentatively TRBD1 (5 bases). Trimming stripped 4 bases from V and 6 bases from J, with 16 bases between. CDR1 is MNHNY, CDR2 SVGAGI, per germline (reference sequence). There are 15 residues in the CDR3. The CDR3 protein is CASSLWGGRGQPQHF. CDR3 coding DNA: TGTGCCAGCAGTTTATGGGGCGGGAGGGGTCAGCCCCAGCATTTT.

J is TRBJ2-1 and V is TRBV5-8; possibly TRBD1 for D (5 bases). Germline V CDR1 and CDR2: SGHTS, YDEGEE. There are 12 residues in the CDR3. V shed 4 bases and J shed 7 bases, with 9 bases lying between them. CDR3 residues: CASSRGGNEQFF. CDR3 bases: TGTGCCAGCAGCAGGGGTGGGAATGAGCAGTTCTTC.

The chain has TRBV7-2 and TRBJ1-5, with 9 bases fitting TRBD1. The CDR3 contains 14 residues. V was clipped by 3 bases and J by 4 bases; unmatched bases: 1. Germline V lookup: CDR1 SGHTA, CDR2 FQGNSA. CDR3 region: CASSLDRGNQPQHF. The CDR3 region has the DNA TGTGCCAGCAGCTTGGACAGGGGAAATCAGCCCCAGCATTTT.

V and J are TRBV7-2 and TRBJ2-7; TRBD2 matches at 11 bases. The CDR3 consists of 16 residues. The germline CDR1 and CDR2 sequences are SGHTA and FQGNSA. V was pared by 1 base and J by 6 bases, with 8 bases of the junction left unmatched. The CDR3 protein is CASSLDETSGGFEQYF. CDR3 coding DNA: TGTGCCAGCAGCTTAGATGAAACTAGCGGGGGATTCGAGCAGTACTTC.

The chain employs TRBV27 and TRBJ1-5; TRBD1 is a possible D gene (6 bases). CDR3 length equals 14 residues. Trimming removed 5 bases at V and 9 bases at J, with 17 bases between. Germline loops: CDR1 MNHEY, CDR2 SMNVEV (reference sequence). The CDR3, as DNA: TGTGCCAGCAGTCCGGGGGGGGGCGGGCGGCCCCAGCATTTT. It yields the protein CASSPGGGGRPQHF.

The V gene is TRBV9, the J gene TRBJ2-3, with D perhaps TRBD2 (6 bases). CDR3 length equals 16 residues. V was cut by 2 bases and J by 5 bases, with 18 bases left in between. Germline CDR1 reads SGDLS; CDR2 reads YYNGEE. CDR3 loop: CASSVGSGGSVDTQYF. In DNA, the CDR3 is TGTGCCAGCAGCGTTGGTAGCGGTGGGTCGGTAGATACGCAGTATTTT.

This chain joins TRBV5-4 and TRBJ1-2, with unresolved D. V was shortened by 0 bases and J by 8 bases, with 8 bases between the two germline ends. Germline CDR1 and CDR2: SGHNT and YYREEE (reference sequence). The CDR3 consists of 12 residues. This chain's CDR3 is CASSLGELGYTF. CDR3 nucleotide sequence: TGTGCCAGCAGCTTGGGTGAACTAGGCTACACCTTC.

The chain recombines TRBV6-5 with TRBJ1-1; 7 bases are a match to TRBD1. This CDR3 has 12 amino acids. Germline V lookup: CDR1 MNHEY, CDR2 SVGAGI. V lost 8 bases to trimming and J lost 8 bases; unmatched junction nucleotides: 8. The CDR3: CASARGAKEAFF. The CDR3 nucleotides are TGTGCCAGCGCCAGGGGGGCGAAAGAAGCTTTCTTT.

This clone was seen only once. V and J are TRBV25-1 and TRBJ1-2; 9 bases agree with TRBD1. CDR3 length: 14 amino acids. Germline assignment: CDR1 MGHDK and CDR2 SYGVNS. With 1 base clipped from V and 10 bases from J, the junction kept 7 bases outside the gene matches. CDR3 DNA: TGTGCCAGCAGTGAATCGGGACAGGGATTTGTCTACACCTTC. Translating it yields CASSESGQGFVYTF.

The chain combines TRBV11-2 with TRBJ1-2, with 9 bases that match TRBD1. The CDR3 runs to 13 residues. From germline, CDR1 is SGHAT and CDR2 FQNNGV. V was clipped by 4 bases and J by 7 bases; unmatched bases: 4. The CDR3: CASSSGQGGGYTF. In DNA, the CDR3 is TGTGCCAGCAGCTCGGGACAGGGCGGTGGCTACACCTTC.

The chain employs TRBV10-3 and TRBJ1-2; D might be TRBD1 (5 bases). The CDR3 length is 15 residues. V lost 7 bases, J lost 7 bases, and 22 bases lay in between. The V gene's germline CDR1 is ENHRY and CDR2 SYGVKD. The CDR3 spells CAIKGGPGPEFGYTF. The CDR3 DNA sequence: TGTGCCATCAAGGGTGGGCCAGGGCCGGAGTTTGGCTACACCTTC.

About this clone itself: A read error may produce the germline difference seen at one junction end. The identical CDR3 is also encoded by other nucleotide sequences in the sample. This chain joins TRBV6-1 and TRBJ1-1; the D gene is possibly TRBD1 (5 bases). CDR1 is MNHNS, CDR2 SASEGT, per germline. The length of the CDR3 is 13 residues. CDR3 sequence: CATRARDSTEAFF. The CDR3 nucleotides are TGCGCCACCCGAGCCAGGGATTCCACTGAAGCTTTCTTT.

J is TRBJ2-3 and V is TRBV7-3; TRBD2 aligns across 8 bases. V lost 6 bases to trimming and J lost 6 bases; unmatched junction nucleotides: 8. Germline V gene data show CDR1 as SGHTA and CDR2 as FQGTGA. The CDR3 loop spans 14 amino acids. CDR3 region: CASSWSGGRDTQYF. The CDR3 bases are TGTGCCAGCAGTTGGAGCGGGGGACGGGATACGCAGTATTTT. Full variable domain (missing parts from reference TRBV7-3 and TRBJ2-3): GAGVSQTPSNKVTEKGKYVELRCDPISGHTALYWYRQSLGQGPEFLIYFQGTGAADDSGLPNDRFFAVRPEGSVSTLKIQRTERGDSAVYLCASSWSGGRDTQYFGPGTRLTVL.

The chain links TRBV11-2 to TRBJ2-3; possibly TRBD2 for D (6 bases). Trimming pared 6 bases from V and 5 bases from J, leaving 15 bases between. CDR3 length: 14 residues. Germline CDR1 is SGHAT and CDR2 is FQNNGV. CDR3 in amino acids: CASREGAGKDTQYF. In DNA, the CDR3 is TGTGCCAGCAGGGAGGGAGCGGGTAAAGATACGCAGTATTTT.

This clone was seen once. The gene calls are TRBV19 and TRBJ1-1, with a possible D match to TRBD1 (6 bases). Deletions cut 6 bases from V and 2 bases from J, with 16 bases between. The CDR3 covers 15 residues. CDR1 LNHDA and CDR2 SQIVND come from the germline V gene (reference sequence). CDR3 region: CASRTDRPSNTEAFF. The DNA for the CDR3 is TGTGCCAGTAGGACAGACAGGCCCTCTAACACTGAAGCTTTCTTT.

The chain recombines TRBV4-1 with TRBJ2-3; the match to TRBD1 covers 8 bases. The trim removed 1 base at V and 6 bases at J, leaving 9 bases unmatched. Germline CDR1 MGHRA, CDR2 YSYEKL. This CDR3 spans 16 amino acids. The CDR3 DNA follows: TGCGCCAGCAGCCAAGCCCAGGGGGCCTTAGGGGATACGCAGTATTTT. Translating gives CASSQAQGALGDTQYF.

The chain employs TRBV15 and TRBJ2-7; D is uncertain. Germline assignment: CDR1 LNHNV and CDR2 YYDKDF (reference sequence). CDR3 size: 16 residues. V was pared by 1 base and J by 1 base, with 14 bases between. CDR3 in amino acids: CATSRAFTEGSYEQYF. CDR3 DNA: TGTGCCACCAGCAGAGCTTTTACAGAAGGTTCCTACGAGCAGTACTTC.

This chain connects TRBV7-2 to TRBJ1-4; perhaps TRBD1 as D (6 bases). In germline, CDR1 is SGHTA, CDR2 FQGNSA. V shed 0 bases and J shed 7 bases, with 12 bases lying between them. The CDR3 is 15 residues long. The CDR3 nucleotides read TGTGCCAGCAGCTTAGCGGGGGGGCTTAGTGAAAAACTGTTTTTT. This translates into CASSLAGGLSEKLFF.

In its sample, this clone was seen a few times. The chain has TRBV5-4 and TRBJ1-1; 7 positions match TRBD1. After removal of 4 bases from V and 4 bases from J, the junction contained 4 bases not matched to a gene. The CDR3 sequence is 13 residues long. Germline CDR1 reads SGHNT; CDR2 reads YYREEE (reference sequence). The CDR3 bases are TGTGCCAGCAGCAACAGGGGAGGCACTGAAGCTTTCTTT. Its protein is CASSNRGGTEAFF.